This T cell receptor beta chain was sequenced in a study of regulatory T cells in long-lasting Graves disease. This CDR3 contains 14 residues. Germline V gives CDR1 WNHNN, CDR2 SYGVQD (reference sequence). The sample holds a few counts of this clonotype. At one end, the junction sequence differs from germline, possibly due to a read error. Time point given: newly diagnosed GD, antithyroid drugs for less than 3 months. With RNA extracted from PBMCs as input, the TCR library was made. Investigators prepared the TCR beta libraries by applying iRepertoire HTBI primers and Arm-PCR of CDR3 regions. In the original workflow: Spanning all samples, the identified segments comprised 60 to 80 TRBV and more than 11 TRBJ. One entry per CDR3 protein results from TCRdb running MiXCR on the multiplex PCR reads. These V and J calls originate from TCRdb's pipeline instead of the authors' own analysis. The sample consists of about 430,000 distinct CDR3 sequences, approximately 16% of them appearing once.

The data were also submitted as part of a second study, on T cells in Graves' hyperthyroidism and ophthalmopathy. That publication notes: Exclusion of a patient resulted from uncontrolled infection, other autoimmune disease, pregnancy or lactation.

The receptor was derived from a woman in her thirties or forties with Graves disease. The V call is TRBV10-1, the J call TRBJ2-5; possible D gene TRBD2, 6 bases. The source was peripheral blood mononuclear cells (PBMCs), collected at new diagnosis, from a patient treated with antithyroid drugs. CDR3 in DNA: TGCGCCAACAGTCCTCCCGGGAGTAAAGAGACCCAGTACTTC. Amino acids: CANSPPGSKETQYF.